The 17 T cell receptor beta chains in this list originate from one sample, sequenced in a study of blood T cell repertoires in COVID-19. Measured with immunoSEQ multiplex PCR; TCRdb has only the in-frame clones, and not every one. The table records over 150,000 clones, roughly four fifths of them present only once. The sample was peripheral blood. Every receptor here comes from a woman in her 70s with COVID-19, enrolled during active disease.

This chain uses TRBV5-7 with TRBJ1-1; D unresolved. TRBV5-7 qualifies as an ORF whose function is uncertain. Deletions cut 6 bases from V and 4 bases from J, with 22 bases between. The CDR3 spans 16 residues. The CDR3 region has the DNA TGTGCCAGCACCCTTCTGTATTCCAGCGTAGGCACTGAAGCTTTCTTT. This encodes CASTLLYSSVGTEAFF.

This clone was counted a few times. The V gene is TRBV20-1, the J gene TRBJ1-1; D call uncertain. CDR3 length: 11 amino acids. CDR1 is DFQATT and CDR2 is SNEGSKA in the germline V gene (reference sequence). V dropped 7 bases and J dropped 6 bases, with 12 bases sitting between them. The CDR3 loop is CSVTKSAEAFF. CDR3 bases: TGCAGTGTTACGAAGTCGGCTGAAGCTTTCTTT.

CDR3 amino acids: CASSPQGEGRYEQYF. The CDR3 DNA reads TGTGCCAGCAGCCCGCAAGGGGAGGGAAGATACGAGCAGTACTTC. V gene TRBV11-3 combines with J gene TRBJ2-7; TRBD2 aligns across 7 bases. Trimming took 5 bases from V and 4 from J; bases not matched to a gene: 11. Germline CDR1 and CDR2: SGHNT and YENEEA. CDR3 size: 15 residues.

The chain combines TRBV4-1 with TRBJ2-1, with D maybe TRBD1 (6 bases). V lost 4 bases, J lost 0 bases, and 13 bases lay in between. The CDR3 length is 16 residues. In germline, CDR1 is MGHRA, CDR2 YSYEKL. This CDR3 reads CASSPPGQSSYNEQFF. The DNA of the CDR3 is TGCGCCAGCAGCCCTCCCGGACAGAGCTCCTACAATGAGCAGTTCTTC.

The chain uses TRBV19 and TRBJ2-7, with D perhaps matching TRBD1 (7 bases). The CDR3 loop spans 16 amino acids. The germline V gene has CDR1 LNHDA and CDR2 SQIVND (reference sequence). Trimming removed 5 bases at V and 3 bases at J, with 20 bases between. The CDR3 here is CASSPEGRQGGYEQYF. As DNA, the CDR3 is TGTGCCAGTAGTCCTGAGGGGCGACAGGGAGGCTACGAGCAGTACTTC.

V usage is TRBV27 and J usage is TRBJ2-3; 13 bases line up with TRBD2. The CDR3 runs 19 residues. V lost 8 bases and J lost 0; bases outside the gene matches: 14. Per germline, CDR1 MNHEY and CDR2 SMNVEV (reference sequence). The CDR3 DNA reads as TGTGCCAGCTCTTACCCAGGACTAGCGGGAGTGGGAAGCACAGATACGCAGTATTTT. Encoded protein: CASSYPGLAGVGSTDTQYF.

This clone has only one observation. V gene TRBV5-8 combines with J gene TRBJ1-5; 12 positions match TRBD1. V gave up 4 bases and J gave up 8 bases; unmatched junction bases: 10. From germline, CDR1 is SGHTS and CDR2 YDEGEE. The CDR3 runs to 16 residues. In DNA, the CDR3 is TGTGCCAGCAGCCTCACCGGGACAGGGGGCTTGGAGCCCCAGCATTTT. Protein: CASSLTGTGGLEPQHF.

This clone was seen just once. The CDR3 DNA follows: TGTGCCAGCAAATTCGGGACAGGCGCCTACGAGCAGTACTTC. Its protein is CASKFGTGAYEQYF. This chain links TRBV2 with TRBJ2-7, with 8 bases that match TRBD1. The junction had 7 bases not matched to a gene; V was cut back by 7 bases and J by 2 bases. The CDR3 covers 14 residues. Germline V CDR1 and CDR2: SNHLY, FYNNEI.

The chain has TRBV4-3 and TRBJ2-7, with 7 positions matching TRBD1. In germline, CDR1 is LGHNA, CDR2 YSLEER. The CDR3 is made up of 15 amino acids. V lost 4 bases to trimming and J lost 3 bases; unmatched junction nucleotides: 9. The CDR3 DNA sequence: TGCGCCAGCAGCCTGAGGGGGCATCCGGGCTACGAGCAGTACTTC. It codes for CASSLRGHPGYEQYF.

The rearrangement joins TRBV7-8 to TRBJ2-7, with 7 bases that match TRBD1. This CDR3 is built from 14 residues. CDR1 and CDR2 from the germline V gene are SGHVS and FQNEAQ. With 6 bases clipped from V and 3 bases from J, the junction kept 8 bases outside the gene matches. The CDR3 here is CASRMPGQSYEQYF. DNA for the CDR3: TGTGCCAGCAGAATGCCGGGACAGAGCTACGAGCAGTACTTC.

This chain connects TRBV19 to TRBJ1-5; TRBD1 matches at 7 bases. The CDR3 contains 13 residues. The V segment lost 6 bases and the J segment 7 bases; nucleotides outside the gene matches: 6. CDR1 and CDR2 from the germline V gene are LNHDA and SQIVND (reference sequence). This chain's CDR3 is CASSTGVEQPQHF. The CDR3 DNA reads TGTGCCAGTAGCACAGGGGTAGAACAGCCCCAGCATTTT.

A word on this clone: The germline gene is not matched at one end of the junction; a read error may be the cause. This chain uses TRBV7-2 with TRBJ2-3, with D tentatively TRBD1 (5 bases). CDR3 length equals 12 residues. The germline V gene encodes CDR1 SGHTA and CDR2 FQGNSA. The CDR3 DNA sequence: TGTGCCAGCAGCTTAGACAGGATAATCTTGTGGTTT. Its protein product is CASSLDRIILWF.

This clone was seen only once. V usage is TRBV19 and J usage is TRBJ2-5, with 9 bases aligning to TRBD2. CDR3 size: 15 residues. The ends lost 3 bases at V and 3 bases at J; junction bases unmatched: 5. Germline V gene sequence: CDR1 LNHDA, CDR2 SQIVND (reference sequence). CDR3 region: CASSMRRLAEETQYF. The CDR3 region has the DNA TGTGCCAGTAGTATGCGAAGACTAGCGGAAGAGACCCAGTACTTC.

The chain recombines TRBV6-5 with TRBJ1-1; the D is unclear. CDR1 is MNHEY, CDR2 SVGAGI, per germline. CDR3 size: 13 residues. Trimming removed 6 bases from V and 0 bases from J, with 8 bases in between. Here the CDR3 reads CASRITMNTEAFF. CDR3 in DNA: TGTGCCAGCAGAATCACTATGAACACTGAAGCTTTCTTT.

This chain joins TRBV28 and TRBJ1-5; tentatively, D is TRBD1 (6 bases). The germline V and J ends were trimmed by 5 bases and 5 bases, with 13 bases remaining between them. The CDR3 runs to 14 residues. From germline, CDR1 is MDHEN and CDR2 SYDVKM. The CDR3 is CASSRTVLYQPQHF. CDR3 DNA: TGTGCCAGCAGTAGGACAGTTCTATATCAGCCCCAGCATTTT.

V and J are TRBV28 and TRBJ2-1; 11 nucleotides match TRBD2. With V trimmed by 8 bases and J by 0 bases, 18 bases remained unmatched. CDR3 length equals 20 residues. Looked up from germline, CDR1 is MDHEN and CDR2 is SYDVKM. CDR3 loop: CASRTSGTSGASGSYNEQFF. DNA of the CDR3: TGTGCCAGCCGGACGTCGGGGACTAGCGGTGCCTCGGGCTCCTACAATGAGCAGTTCTTC. Filled out from reference TRBV28 and TRBJ2-1, the complete variable domain reads DVKVTQSSRYLVKRTGEKVFLECVQDMDHENMFWYRQDPGLGLRLIYFSYDVKMKEKGDIPEGYSVSREKKERFSLILESASTNQTSMYLCASRTSGTSGASGSYNEQFFGPGTRLTVL.

This chain uses TRBV6-6 with TRBJ1-5; possibly TRBD1 for D (5 bases). The CDR3 runs to 14 residues. V shed 6 bases and J shed 3 bases, with 12 bases lying between them. Germline V gene lookup returns CDR1 MNHNY and CDR2 SVGAGI (reference sequence). The CDR3: CASRRTNDNQPQHF. CDR3 nucleotide sequence: TGTGCCAGCAGACGGACAAATGACAATCAGCCCCAGCATTTT.